The present entry profiles one TCR beta chain with its context. The data derive from a study of control samples from healthy donors and cancer patients. The repertoire was sequenced with immunoSEQ multiplex PCR; TCRdb's copy has only in-frame clones and lacks some. The sample shows around 180,000 clones, about 91% of them seen only once. The V gene's germline CDR1 is LNHDA and CDR2 SQIVND (reference sequence). There are 15 residues in the CDR3. After removal of 5 bases from V and 7 bases from J, the junction contained 9 bases not matched to a gene. V usage is TRBV19 and J usage is TRBJ1-2; 11 bases match TRBD1. Sequences were obtained from blood. This receptor was obtained from a woman aged 40 to 50 in good health. CDR3: CASSVPGQGEVGYTF. CDR3 DNA: TGTGCCAGTAGTGTTCCGGGACAGGGGGAAGTTGGCTACACCTTC.